This TCR beta chain was found in a study of a mutant IDH1 vaccine in newly diagnosed glioma (dated by TCRdb to the early 2020s). Turning to the overall study: Patients were given eight vaccinations, in weeks 1, 3, 5, 7, 11, 15, 19 and 23, which matched visits V03 through V10. Vaccination started 4-6 weeks after radiotherapy alone, or was given together with temozolomide cycles in the groups whose treatment included chemotherapy. The roughly 32 treated patients were 62.5% male and roughly 40% female, with a mean age of roughly 40 years. Before enrollment, patients had received standard therapy of radiotherapy alone, temozolomide alone, or radiochemotherapy with temozolomide; most received the combination. Peripheral blood was collected at six visits: V03 (baseline), V05, V07, V10, V12 and V13. Longitudinal TCRB deep sequencing was done for some 26 treated patients, wherever samples were available for exploratory analyses.

As encoded in the germline V gene (reference sequence), CDR1 is SEHNR while CDR2 is FQNEAQ. The junction shows trimming of 5 bases on V and 7 bases on J, plus 21 bases between the germline ends. The CDR3 runs 16 residues from the cysteine to the phenylalanine. Only CDR3 DNA remains: 48 bases, in frame from the first base. Notes on this clone: This receptor's antigen is unknown. Nothing much larger sits one base from this clone, and base qualities are not available.

In the paper's terms, the time point label means: week 5, during vaccination. Every vaccine dose consisted of 300 ug of a 20-mer mutant IDH1 peptide in Montanide, administered subcutaneously together with topical imiquimod. Donors had newly diagnosed WHO grade 3 or 4 IDH1-mutant astrocytomas with loss of nuclear ATRX. The samples were drawn from NOA16, a multicentre, single-arm, open-label phase I trial in Germany that tested a mutant IDH1 peptide vaccine in humans for the first time. Genomic DNA for TCRB sequencing was extracted from EDTA blood using the DNeasy Blood and Tissue Kit. What the research found in general, with its limitations: The authors noted that analyses of patient blood samples could not be reproduced because of sample limitations. PBMC samples for TCRB deep sequencing were selected based on availability. Vaccine-induced immune responses across multiple MHC alleles were detected in 90% to 95% of patients. No apparent relationship was observed between pseudoprogression and alterations in the top peripheral T cell clonotypes detected by TCRB sequencing.

The library was generated by the immunoSEQ multiplex PCR assay. Following the manufacturer's protocol, the hsTCRB Kit was used to amplify rearranged TCR beta chain sequences. TCRB libraries were sequenced on an Illumina MiSeq. In the paper's pipeline: The kit vendor's proprietary platform handled demultiplexing, trimming and gene mapping. The immuneACCESS repertoire file appears here via TCRdb, limited to in-frame rearrangements. These files lack a portion of the clones; in checked studies, under half of the deficit traces to unresolved V genes, and the cause of the others is not known. The V and J calls and clone size are taken from that table; D and trimming were inferred from the DNA. The sample records about 54,000 clones, around 81% of which are singletons. 3% to 4% of the sample comes from the top ten.

The sequenced sample was PBMCs, obtained from a glioma patient whose treatment included an IDH1 peptide vaccine. The rearrangement joined TRBV7-9 to TRBJ1-5; a tentative D match to TRBD1 spans 6 bases. This sequence was found in a man aged 25-45 years with glioma. The DNA is TGTGCCAGCAGCCTTACCGGGGGGCGGGCTTTCCAGCCCCAGCATTTT. Translated, it reads CASSLTGGRAFQPQHF.